The T cell receptor (beta chain) under discussion was sequenced for a study of cytomegalovirus exposure and HLA in healthy donors. Study-wide results and caveats: The investigators catalogued 150 to 200 TCR beta chains as cytomegalovirus-associated.

60 Vbeta and 13 Jbeta primers were used in PCR. Using immunoSEQ multiplex PCR, the repertoire was profiled, and TCRdb retains in-frame clones only, with some absent. The sample carries under 150,000 clones, less than 80% recorded once. Points on this clone: What it binds is unknown.

The V segment lost 2 bases and the J segment 5 bases; nucleotides outside the gene matches: 2. The CDR3 is 15 amino acids. From germline, CDR1 is ENHRY and CDR2 SYGVKD. Sequencing was carried out using PBMCs. The TCR sequence derives from a man aged 50 to 60 in good health and CMV-seropositive. V gene TRBV10-3 combines with J gene TRBJ2-1; 11 positions agree with TRBD2. Written as DNA, the CDR3 is TGTGCCATCAGTGAGGCGACTAGCGGGGACAATGAGCAGTTCTTC. Translation gives CAISEATSGDNEQFF.